What follows describes a single T cell receptor (beta chain). Its recognized antigen is unknown. No base qualities exist here, and no much larger clone lies one base off it. The trial excluded patients who had a history of autoimmune disease or were on systemic immunosuppression. Peripheral blood for TCR sequencing was collected from all dose cohorts at baseline, on cycle 4 day 1, and on cycle 7 day 1. Samples came from an open-label, multicenter, first-in-human phase I dose-escalation trial of ivuxolimab. Adults with locally advanced or metastatic melanoma, renal cell, hepatocellular, or head and neck squamous cell carcinoma were enrolled in the trial. Before TCR sequencing, CD4+ T cells and CD8+ T cells from peripheral blood were sorted into separate populations. Genomic DNA was isolated from the sorted cells so that the TCRbeta CDR3 region could be sequenced. TCRbeta CDR3 regions were sequenced using the immunoSEQ Assay. This is the immuneACCESS table as TCRdb keeps it, with only in-frame sequences that have V and J called. A part of the clones is gone; compared with another copy, unresolved V genes explain less than half, and the rest is unexplained. The sample table lists about 82,000 clones, around four fifths of them with a count of one. In total, the top ten clones hold 0.75% to 0.85% of the sample.

The entry originates in a study of OX40 agonist ivuxolimab in advanced cancers. For the wider study: The costimulatory receptor OX40 (CD134) was targeted by ivuxolimab, a fully human IgG2 agonistic monoclonal antibody. Three dose-escalation patients achieved partial responses, one with hepatocellular carcinoma and two with cutaneous melanoma. In the dose-escalation cohort, over 65% of patients were male, and the mean age was approximately 55 years, with a range of roughly 23 to 85. Patients were allowed to have had prior anti-PD-1, anti-PD-L1 or anti-CTLA-4 therapy, and around 40% of the dose-escalation patients had previously received checkpoint inhibitors. The point of sequencing TCRbeta in the periphery was to test whether ivuxolimab changed TCR sequence diversity and drove clonal T-cell expansion. Intravenous ivuxolimab was administered to patients every 2 weeks at six dose levels: 0.01, 0.1, 0.3, 1.5, 3 and 10 mg/kg. The paper covers the monotherapy dose-escalation part of the phase I ivuxolimab trial, which included N of about 50 patients. Of the roughly 50 dose-escalation patients, hepatocellular carcinoma was present in some 19, melanoma in approximately 15, renal cell carcinoma in 9 and head and neck cancer in 9. The investigation overall reported the following: On average, CD8+ T cells showed more expanded clones than CD4+ T cells after ivuxolimab. Low levels of normalized T-cell clonal expansion were also seen in some patients who did not respond. Clonal expansion of both CD4+ and CD8+ blood T cells was observed from baseline to week 6 at doses 0.1 to 3.0 mg/kg. The antigen specificity of the clonally expanded peripheral T cells was not determined. In the 0.1-3.0 mg/kg groups, partial responders had among the lowest normalized peripheral clonal expansion, particularly in CD8+ T cells.

Sequencing was performed on CD4+ or CD8+ T cells sorted from blood, taken in a trial of the OX40 agonist ivuxolimab. This clonotype was obtained from an adult with an advanced solid tumor such as melanoma, head and neck, liver or kidney cancer.

Here is the DNA: TGTGCCATCAGTGAGCGTCGGAGGGACCACGAGCAGTACTTC. Its protein reads: CAISERRRDHEQYF. The receptor chain draws on TRBV10-3 and TRBJ2-7; a tentative D match to TRBD2 spans 6 bases. From its cysteine to its phenylalanine, the CDR3 spans 14 amino acids. The only DNA kept is the CDR3, 42 bases in frame from the first base. Deletion took 2 bases off V and 5 bases off J, with a span of 13 bases between the germline ends. From a lookup of the germline V gene, CDR1 and CDR2 are ENHRY and SYGVKD.